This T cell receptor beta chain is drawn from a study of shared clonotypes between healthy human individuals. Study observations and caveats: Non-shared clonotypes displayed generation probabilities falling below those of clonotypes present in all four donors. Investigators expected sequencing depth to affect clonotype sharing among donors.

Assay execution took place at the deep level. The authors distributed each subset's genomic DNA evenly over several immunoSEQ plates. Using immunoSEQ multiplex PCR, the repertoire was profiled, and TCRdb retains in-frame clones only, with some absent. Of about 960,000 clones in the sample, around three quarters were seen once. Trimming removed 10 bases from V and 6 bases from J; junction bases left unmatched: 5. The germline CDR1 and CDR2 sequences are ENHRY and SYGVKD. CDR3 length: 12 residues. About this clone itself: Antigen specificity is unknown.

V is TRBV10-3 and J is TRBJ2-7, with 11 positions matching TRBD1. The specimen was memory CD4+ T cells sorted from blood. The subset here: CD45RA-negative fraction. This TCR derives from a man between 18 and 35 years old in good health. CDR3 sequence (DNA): TGTGCCACTTCCGGGACAGGGGGCGAGCAGTACTTC. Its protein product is CATSGTGGEQYF.